This T cell receptor beta chain was sequenced for a study of shared clonotypes between healthy human individuals. Study-level findings and limits: Memory subsets had estimated richness that was generally smaller than that of naive subsets.

A note on this clone: The antigen is not known.

Using immunoSEQ multiplex PCR, the repertoire was profiled, and TCRdb retains in-frame clones only, with some absent. This sample has approximately 400,000 clones; roughly 96% occur once, and the top ten carry less than 0.35%. V shed 5 bases and J shed 6 bases, with 20 bases lying between them. CDR3 size: 16 residues. CDR1 is MNHEY, CDR2 SMNVEV, per germline (reference sequence). This sequence joins TRBV27 and TRBJ2-1; D may be TRBD1 (5 bases). The specimen was memory CD8+ T cells sorted from blood. Subset noted: CD45RO+ cells pooled with CCR7-negative TemRA cells. The TCR originated in a man aged 25 to 40 in good health. CDR3 in amino acids: CASSPTLRVRGNEQFF. The DNA of the CDR3 is TGTGCCAGCAGTCCAACTCTACGGGTTAGGGGCAATGAGCAGTTCTTC.